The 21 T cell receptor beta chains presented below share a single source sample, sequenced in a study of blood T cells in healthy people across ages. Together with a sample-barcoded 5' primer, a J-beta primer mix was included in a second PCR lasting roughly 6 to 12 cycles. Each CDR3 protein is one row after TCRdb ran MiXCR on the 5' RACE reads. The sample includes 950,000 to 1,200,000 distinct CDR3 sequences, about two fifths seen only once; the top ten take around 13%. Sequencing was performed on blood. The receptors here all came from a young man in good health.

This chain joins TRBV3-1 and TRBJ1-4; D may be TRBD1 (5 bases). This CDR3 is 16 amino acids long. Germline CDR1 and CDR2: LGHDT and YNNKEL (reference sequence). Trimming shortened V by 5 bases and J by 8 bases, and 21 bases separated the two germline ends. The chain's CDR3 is CASSLTYDSGGEKLFF. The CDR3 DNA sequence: TGTGCCAGCAGCTTAACGTACGACAGCGGCGGGGAAAAACTGTTTTTT.

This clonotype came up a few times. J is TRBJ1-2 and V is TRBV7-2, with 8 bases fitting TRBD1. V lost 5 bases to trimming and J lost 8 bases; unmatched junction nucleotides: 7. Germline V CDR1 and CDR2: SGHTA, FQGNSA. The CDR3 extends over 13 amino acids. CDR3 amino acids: CASSQTGGLGYTF. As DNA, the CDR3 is TGTGCCAGCAGCCAAACAGGGGGGTTAGGCTACACCTTC.

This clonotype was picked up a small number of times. This CDR3 is CASSTGLFTDTQYF. The DNA of the CDR3 is TGTGCCAGCAGTACGGGACTTTTCACAGATACGCAGTATTTT. V gene TRBV6-5 combines with J gene TRBJ2-3, with D maybe TRBD2 (6 bases). There are 14 residues in the CDR3. V was trimmed by 5 bases and J by 2 bases, leaving 11 bases between them. Looked up from germline, CDR1 is MNHEY and CDR2 is SVGAGI.

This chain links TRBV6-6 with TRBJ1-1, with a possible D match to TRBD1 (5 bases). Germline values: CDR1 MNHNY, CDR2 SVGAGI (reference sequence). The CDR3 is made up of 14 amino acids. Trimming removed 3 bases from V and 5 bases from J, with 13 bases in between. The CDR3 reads CASSYAGGTTEAFF. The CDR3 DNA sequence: TGTGCCAGCAGTTATGCGGGGGGAACAACTGAAGCTTTCTTT.

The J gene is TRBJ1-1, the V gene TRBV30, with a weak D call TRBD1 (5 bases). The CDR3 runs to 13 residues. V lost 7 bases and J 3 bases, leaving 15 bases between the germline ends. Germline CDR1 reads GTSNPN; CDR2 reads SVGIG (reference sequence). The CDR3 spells CASIMGTHTEAFF. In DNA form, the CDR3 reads TGTGCCTCTATAATGGGGACCCACACTGAAGCTTTCTTT.

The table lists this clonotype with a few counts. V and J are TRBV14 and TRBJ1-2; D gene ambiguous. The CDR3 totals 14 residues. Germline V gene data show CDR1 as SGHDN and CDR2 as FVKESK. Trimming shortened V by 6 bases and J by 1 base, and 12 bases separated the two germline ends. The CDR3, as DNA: TGTGCCAGCAGTCTGCTTCAGATTAACTATGGCTACACCTTC. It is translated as CASSLLQINYGYTF.

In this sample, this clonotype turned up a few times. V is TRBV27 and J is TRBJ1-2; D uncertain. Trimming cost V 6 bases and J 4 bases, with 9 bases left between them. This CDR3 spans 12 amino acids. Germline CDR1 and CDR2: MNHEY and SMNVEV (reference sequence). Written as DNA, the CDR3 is TGTGCCAGCAGGGGATCAATCTATGGCTACACCTTC. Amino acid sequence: CASRGSIYGYTF.

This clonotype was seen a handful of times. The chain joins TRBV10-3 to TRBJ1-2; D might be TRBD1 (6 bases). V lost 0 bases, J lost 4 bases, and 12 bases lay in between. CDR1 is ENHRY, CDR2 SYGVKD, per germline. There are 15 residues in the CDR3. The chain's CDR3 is CAISESAGVGYGYTF. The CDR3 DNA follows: TGTGCCATCAGTGAGTCGGCAGGGGTGGGCTATGGCTACACCTTC.

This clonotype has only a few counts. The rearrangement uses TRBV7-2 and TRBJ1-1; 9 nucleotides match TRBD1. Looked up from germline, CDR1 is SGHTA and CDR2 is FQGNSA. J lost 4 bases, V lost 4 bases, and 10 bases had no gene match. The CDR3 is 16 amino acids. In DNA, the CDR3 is TGTGCCAGCAGCTCCCAACAGGGGGCTATGAGCACTGAAGCTTTCTTT. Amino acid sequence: CASSSQQGAMSTEAFF. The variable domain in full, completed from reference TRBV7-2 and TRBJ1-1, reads GAGVSQSPSNKVTEKGKDVELRCDPISGHTALYWYRQSLGQGLEFLIYFQGNSAPDKSGLPSDRFSAERTGGSVSTLTIQRTQQEDSAVYLCASSSQQGAMSTEAFFGQGTRLTVV.

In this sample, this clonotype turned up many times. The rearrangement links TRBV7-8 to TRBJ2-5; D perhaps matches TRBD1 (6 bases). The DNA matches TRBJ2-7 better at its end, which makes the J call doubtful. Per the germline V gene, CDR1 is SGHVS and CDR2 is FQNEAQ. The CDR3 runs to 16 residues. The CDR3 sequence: CASSSYEQGWRNEQYF. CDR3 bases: TGTGCCAGCAGCTCTTATGAACAGGGCTGGAGGAACGAGCAGTACTTC.

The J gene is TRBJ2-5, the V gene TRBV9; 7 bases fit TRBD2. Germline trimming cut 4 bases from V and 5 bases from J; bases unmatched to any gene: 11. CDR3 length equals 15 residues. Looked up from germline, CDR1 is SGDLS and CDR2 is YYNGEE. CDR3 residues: CASSMTAGPSETQYF. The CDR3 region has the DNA TGTGCCAGCAGCATGACAGCGGGACCCTCGGAGACCCAGTACTTC.

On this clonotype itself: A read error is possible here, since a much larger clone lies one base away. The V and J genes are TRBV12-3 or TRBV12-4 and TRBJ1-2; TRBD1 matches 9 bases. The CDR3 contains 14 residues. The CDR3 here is CAGSYGTGSYGYTF. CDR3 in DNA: TGTGCCGGCAGTTATGGGACAGGGAGCTATGGCTACACCTTC.

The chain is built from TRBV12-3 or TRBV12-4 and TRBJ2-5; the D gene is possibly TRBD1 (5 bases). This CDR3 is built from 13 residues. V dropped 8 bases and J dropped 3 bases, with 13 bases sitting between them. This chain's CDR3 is CASQGAWKETQYF. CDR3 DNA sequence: TGTGCCAGCCAAGGGGCCTGGAAAGAGACCCAGTACTTC.

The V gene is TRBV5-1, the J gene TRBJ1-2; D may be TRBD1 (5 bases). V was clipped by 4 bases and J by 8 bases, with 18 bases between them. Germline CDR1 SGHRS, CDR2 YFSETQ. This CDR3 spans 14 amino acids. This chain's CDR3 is CASSQTGRQGGYTF. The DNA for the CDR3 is TGCGCCAGCAGCCAGACGGGGCGCCAAGGAGGCTACACCTTC.

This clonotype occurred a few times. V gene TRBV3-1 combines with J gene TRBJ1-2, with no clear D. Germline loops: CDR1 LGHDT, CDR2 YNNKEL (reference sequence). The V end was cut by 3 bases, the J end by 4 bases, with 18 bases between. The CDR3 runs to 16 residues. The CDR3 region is CASSHIPWRGSYGYTF. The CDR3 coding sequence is TGTGCCAGCAGCCATATCCCCTGGCGAGGGAGCTATGGCTACACCTTC.

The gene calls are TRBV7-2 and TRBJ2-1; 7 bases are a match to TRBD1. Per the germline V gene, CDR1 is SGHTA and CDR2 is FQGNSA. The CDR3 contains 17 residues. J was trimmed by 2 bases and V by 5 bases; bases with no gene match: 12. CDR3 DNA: TGTGCCAGCAGCCCGCGACAGGGCGCAGTAACCTACAATGAGCAGTTCTTC. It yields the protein CASSPRQGAVTYNEQFF.

The CDR3 nucleotides read TGCGCCAGCAGCCAAGATTTGGGGTCCGGGGAGCTGTTTTTT. This encodes CASSQDLGSGELFF. The rearrangement uses TRBV4-3 and TRBJ2-2; no definite D call. The germline V and J ends were trimmed by 0 bases and 6 bases, with 8 bases remaining between them. There are 14 residues in the CDR3. Germline V gene lookup returns CDR1 LGHNA and CDR2 YSLEER.

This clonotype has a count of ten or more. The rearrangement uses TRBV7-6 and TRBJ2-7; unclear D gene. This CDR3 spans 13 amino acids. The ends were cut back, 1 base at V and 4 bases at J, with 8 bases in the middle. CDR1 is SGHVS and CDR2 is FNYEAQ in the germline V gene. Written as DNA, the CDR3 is TGTGCCAGCAGCTTAGGTCTTGGGTACGAGCAGTACTTC. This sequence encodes CASSLGLGYEQYF. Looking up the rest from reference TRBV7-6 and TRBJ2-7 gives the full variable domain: GAGVSQSPRYKVTKRGQDVALRCDPISGHVSLYWYRQALGQGPEFLTYFNYEAQQDKSGLPNDRFSAERPEGSISTLTIQRTEQRDSAMYRCASSLGLGYEQYFGPGTRLTVT.

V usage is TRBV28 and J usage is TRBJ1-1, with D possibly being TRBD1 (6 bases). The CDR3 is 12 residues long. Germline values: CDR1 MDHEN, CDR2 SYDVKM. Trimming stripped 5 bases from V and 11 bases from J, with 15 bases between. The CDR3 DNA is TGTGCCAGCAGTCCCTGGGCAGGGGCGGCTTTCTTT. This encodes CASSPWAGAAFF.

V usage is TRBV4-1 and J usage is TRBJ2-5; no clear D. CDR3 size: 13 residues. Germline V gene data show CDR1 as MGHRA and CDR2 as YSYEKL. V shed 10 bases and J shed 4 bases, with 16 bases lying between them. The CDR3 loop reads CATSSRLGETQYF. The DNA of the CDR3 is TGCGCCACCAGTTCAAGGCTCGGAGAGACCCAGTACTTC.

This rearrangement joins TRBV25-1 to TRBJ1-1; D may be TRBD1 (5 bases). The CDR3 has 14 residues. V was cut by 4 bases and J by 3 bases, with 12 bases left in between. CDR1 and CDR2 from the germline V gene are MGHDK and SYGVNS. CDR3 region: CASSAMTVYTEAFF. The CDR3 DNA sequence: TGTGCCAGCAGTGCCATGACAGTCTACACTGAAGCTTTCTTT.